This passage covers 20 T cell receptor beta chains from one sample sequenced in a study of identical twins. MiXCR was run by TCRdb on the 5' RACE reads, yielding one entry per CDR3 protein. The sample contains over 550,000 distinct CDR3 sequences, 7.1% of which appear only once. These data are also associated with another study on yellow fever vaccine responses in identical twins.

Sequenced sample: PBMCs. These TCRs come from a woman aged 18-29 years in good health.

This clonotype was counted many times. This chain links TRBV29-1 with TRBJ2-3, with D unresolved. This CDR3 is 12 amino acids long. The V and J ends lost 5 bases and 2 bases respectively, with 8 bases between them. Germline CDR1 is SQVTM and CDR2 is ANQGSEA. Here the CDR3 reads CSVTDLTDTQYF. In DNA, the CDR3 is TGCAGCGTTACGGACCTCACAGATACGCAGTATTTT.

This clonotype was found many times. This chain uses TRBV12-3 or TRBV12-4 with TRBJ2-2; 7 nucleotides match TRBD1. This CDR3 is built from 14 residues. The ends lost 6 bases at V and 3 bases at J; junction bases unmatched: 4. The CDR3 region has the DNA TGTGCCAGCAGAGAACAGGGGTACACCGGGGAGCTGTTTTTT. Translated, it gives CASREQGYTGELFF.

The table lists this clonotype with a few counts. The V and J genes are TRBV5-1 and TRBJ2-7, with D perhaps being TRBD1 or TRBD2 (5 bases each). The CDR3 has 17 residues. The V end lost 0 bases, the J end lost 0 bases, and 16 bases lay between the germline ends. Germline V gives CDR1 SGHRS, CDR2 YFSETQ. The CDR3: CASSLARDRRSSYEQYF. The CDR3 region has the DNA TGCGCCAGCAGCTTGGCCCGGGACCGCCGGAGCTCCTACGAGCAGTACTTC.

This clonotype was detected ten times or more. CDR3 DNA: TGCGCCAGCAGCGCTTGGGGGACGGGGAACACTGAAGCTTTCTTT. It specifies CASSAWGTGNTEAFF. The rearrangement joins TRBV5-1 to TRBJ1-1, with D possibly TRBD1 on 5 matching bases. Trimming shortened V by 4 bases and J by 1 base, and 14 bases separated the two germline ends. This CDR3 has 15 amino acids. Germline values: CDR1 SGHRS, CDR2 YFSETQ.

This clonotype was found a few times. This chain joins TRBV7-9 and TRBJ2-7; D might be TRBD1 or TRBD2, each matching 5 bases. This CDR3 is 15 amino acids long. Germline CDR1 is SEHNR and CDR2 is FQNEAQ (reference sequence). V lost 6 bases, J lost 5 bases, and 20 bases lay in between. CDR3 amino acids: CASSFPLGDGDEQYF. The CDR3 nucleotides are TGTGCCAGCAGTTTCCCCCTAGGGGACGGGGACGAGCAGTACTTC.

This clonotype was seen many times. V usage is TRBV12-3 or TRBV12-4 and J usage is TRBJ2-3, with D unclear. V was clipped by 5 bases and J by 5 bases, with 11 bases between them. The CDR3 is 13 residues long. Written as DNA, the CDR3 is TGTGCCAGCAGTCCCAGACTTGGAGATACGCAGTATTTT. Protein sequence: CASSPRLGDTQYF.

The chain uses TRBV20-1 and TRBJ2-7, with 11 bases fitting TRBD2. Germline V gives CDR1 DFQATT, CDR2 SNEGSKA (reference sequence). The CDR3 spans 14 residues. J lost 4 bases, V lost 3 bases, and 5 bases had no gene match. The CDR3 sequence: CSASTSGSMYEQYF. The CDR3 DNA follows: TGCAGTGCTAGTACTAGCGGGAGTATGTACGAGCAGTACTTC.

The J gene is TRBJ2-3, the V gene TRBV12-3 or TRBV12-4; D gene unclear. Trimming took 6 bases from V and 0 from J, leaving 13 bases between them. This CDR3 region has 15 residues. CDR3 nucleotides: TGTGCCAGCAGGGAAAGGGTGGCGAGCACAGATACGCAGTATTTT. Protein sequence: CASRERVASTDTQYF.

This clonotype was found many times. The V call is TRBV20-1, the J call TRBJ2-7, with TRBD1 identical over 7 bases. This CDR3 has 12 residues. CDR1 and CDR2 (germline): DFQATT, SNEGSKA (reference sequence). Germline trimming cut 8 bases from V and 5 bases from J; bases unmatched to any gene: 9. The CDR3 DNA follows: TGCAGTTTCCGCACCACAGGGGACGAGCAGTACGTC. Amino acid sequence: CSFRTTGDEQYV.

This clonotype has more than one count but fewer than ten. This sequence joins TRBV28 and TRBJ2-7; unclear D gene. Germline-derived CDR1 and CDR2 are MDHEN and SYDVKM. The CDR3 length is 14 residues. The germline V and J ends were trimmed by 0 bases and 2 bases, with 8 bases remaining between them. The CDR3 loop is CASSLWNSPYEQYF. The CDR3 bases are TGTGCCAGCAGTTTATGGAACAGCCCCTACGAGCAGTACTTC.

There are a few counts of this clonotype. J is TRBJ1-5 and V is TRBV4-1, with TRBD1 matching over 7 bases. This CDR3 is built from 16 residues. Germline V gene data show CDR1 as MGHRA and CDR2 as YSYEKL. V was clipped by 1 base and J by 3 bases; unmatched bases: 6. For the CDR3, the DNA is TGCGCCAGCAGCCAAGCTCTTGGGACAGCCAATCAGCCCCAGCATTTT. Translation: CASSQALGTANQPQHF.

There are many counts of this clonotype. The J gene is TRBJ1-5, the V gene TRBV4-1; no clear D gene. V was clipped by 1 base and J by 6 bases, with 4 bases between them. Germline CDR1 is MGHRA and CDR2 is YSYEKL. The CDR3 is 12 amino acids. CDR3 nucleotide sequence: TGCGCCAGCAGCCAAGTCGGTCAGCCCCAGCATTTT. It encodes CASSQVGQPQHF.

The chain has TRBV12-3 or TRBV12-4 and TRBJ2-7; a weak D match, TRBD2 (6 bases). The CDR3 is 14 amino acids. Trimming left V 7 bases short and J 3 bases short, with 16 bases between. CDR3 residues: CASTETSSNYEQYF. CDR3 nucleotide sequence: TGTGCCAGCACCGAGACTAGTAGCAACTACGAGCAGTACTTC.

This clonotype appeared a few times. The chain couples TRBV24-1 to TRBJ2-5, with 12 bases identical to TRBD2. V trimming: 1 base; J trimming: 1 base; junction bases outside the gene matches: 9. This CDR3 has 19 amino acids. The germline CDR1 and CDR2 sequences are KGHDR and SFDVKD. The CDR3 coding sequence is TGTGCCACCAGTGATTTCTGGGGATTACTAGCGGGGGGCCAAGAGACCCAGTACTTC. This gives the protein CATSDFWGLLAGGQETQYF.

The V and J genes are TRBV11-3 and TRBJ2-3; 7 positions agree with TRBD2. The germline gives CDR1 SGHNT, CDR2 YENEEA. This CDR3 region has 17 residues. J lost 1 base, V lost 5 bases, and 12 bases had no gene match. The chain's CDR3 is CASSEGLAGGRTDTQYF. CDR3 sequence (DNA): TGTGCCAGCAGCGAGGGGTTAGCGGGTGGGCGCACAGATACGCAGTATTTT.

This clonotype has ten or more counts. The rearrangement joins TRBV9 to TRBJ2-5; D perhaps matches TRBD1 (6 bases). The CDR3 contains 15 residues. Trimming removed 0 bases from V and 1 base from J, with 10 bases in between. CDR1 and CDR2 from the germline V gene are SGDLS and YYNGEE. In DNA form, the CDR3 reads TGTGCCAGCAGCGTAGGATCGACAGGCCAAGAGACCCAGTACTTC. It encodes CASSVGSTGQETQYF.

This clonotype came up many times. V and J are TRBV6-5 and TRBJ2-3; perhaps TRBD2 as D (5 bases). CDR3 length: 19 amino acids. Germline values: CDR1 MNHEY, CDR2 SVGAGI. Trimming cost V 0 bases and J 0 bases, with 19 bases left between them. The chain's CDR3 is CASSYSKFRSGASTDTQYF. Here the CDR3 DNA reads TGTGCCAGCAGTTACTCCAAGTTCAGAAGCGGAGCTAGCACAGATACGCAGTATTTT.

The chain couples TRBV5-1 to TRBJ2-5; a weak D match, TRBD1 (5 bases). The germline V gene has CDR1 SGHRS and CDR2 YFSETQ. Trimming left V 4 bases short and J 1 base short, with 11 bases between. The CDR3 runs 14 residues. DNA for the CDR3: TGCGCCAGCAGCGTACAGGTGTCCCAAGAGACCCAGTACTTC. It encodes CASSVQVSQETQYF.

This clonotype was seen repeatedly, ten times or more. The chain links TRBV2 to TRBJ2-2; D is perhaps TRBD1 (5 bases). With 2 bases removed from V and 0 bases from J, the gap between germline ends came to 10 bases. The germline gives CDR1 SNHLY, CDR2 FYNNEI. This CDR3 contains 16 residues. The CDR3 protein is CASSEQGQANTGELFF. CDR3 DNA sequence: TGTGCCAGCAGTGAACAGGGTCAGGCGAACACCGGGGAGCTGTTTTTT.

In its sample, this clonotype was seen many times. This chain connects TRBV2 to TRBJ2-5; possibly TRBD1 or TRBD2 for D (6 bases each). CDR3 length equals 15 residues. Germline CDR1 and CDR2: SNHLY and FYNNEI. V was cut by 6 bases and J by 2 bases, with 16 bases left in between. Written as DNA, the CDR3 is TGTGCCAGCAGCGTGGGCACAGGGAGGCAAGAGACCCAGTACTTC. It yields the protein CASSVGTGRQETQYF.